This T cell receptor beta chain was obtained from a study of blood T cell repertoires in COVID-19. Study at large: Samples came from the United States, Italy and Spain, spanning acute and convalescent COVID-19. Nucleic acid was either cDNA or gDNA, and it came from T cells, B-cell-depleted T cells, or PBMCs.

The germline V gene encodes CDR1 KGHSH and CDR2 LQKENI. Trimming removed 6 bases at V and 2 bases at J, with 17 bases between. CDR3 length: 15 amino acids. The authors' processing: Amplification of reference gene primers provided the estimated nucleated cell counts. Generated by immunoSEQ multiplex PCR, the TCRdb table keeps only in-frame clones and is missing some. For V, J and clone size, that table is used; D and trimming come from the DNA. The table lists around 190,000 clones, more than 75% of them singletons. Sequencing used peripheral blood. The genes are TRBV18 and TRBJ2-7; a possible D gene is TRBD2 (7 bases). This sequence was found in a woman aged 45 to 65 with active or convalescent COVID-19. This chain's CDR3 is CASSKRDTGTYEQYF. The CDR3 DNA reads TGTGCCAGCTCCAAGCGGGACACCGGGACCTACGAGCAGTACTTC.